This T cell receptor (beta chain) was recorded in a study of control samples from healthy donors and cancer patients (dated by TCRdb to about 2020). Taken from cysteine to phenylalanine, the CDR3 has 22 residues. Of the read, only the CDR3 DNA is kept; its 66 bases are in frame from base 1. The germline V gene yields SGHVS for CDR1 and FNYEAQ for CDR2. To note about this clone: Its cognate antigen has yet to be identified. At one boundary the junction diverges from the germline segment, which might be a read error.

To prepare the library, the immunoSEQ multiplex PCR assay was applied. The clones in this table, taken by TCRdb from immuneACCESS, are in-frame only. Not every clone is retained; where verified, under half of the shortfall comes from an unresolved V gene, and the cause of the rest is unknown. The sample table shows tens of thousands of clones, and approximately 79% are seen once. Less than 25% of the sample rests with the top ten. The TCR was taken from a man between 60 and 70 years old with head and neck cancer. The sequence joins TRBV7-6 to TRBJ2-1, and TRBD2 aligns with 12 junction nucleotides. Specimen: PBMCs. The bases are TGTGCCAGCAGCTTTTTAGACACGGGGGGACTAGCGGGTGTCAGCTCCTGCAATGAGCAGTTCTTC. Its protein reads: CASSFLDTGGLAGVSSCNEQFF.